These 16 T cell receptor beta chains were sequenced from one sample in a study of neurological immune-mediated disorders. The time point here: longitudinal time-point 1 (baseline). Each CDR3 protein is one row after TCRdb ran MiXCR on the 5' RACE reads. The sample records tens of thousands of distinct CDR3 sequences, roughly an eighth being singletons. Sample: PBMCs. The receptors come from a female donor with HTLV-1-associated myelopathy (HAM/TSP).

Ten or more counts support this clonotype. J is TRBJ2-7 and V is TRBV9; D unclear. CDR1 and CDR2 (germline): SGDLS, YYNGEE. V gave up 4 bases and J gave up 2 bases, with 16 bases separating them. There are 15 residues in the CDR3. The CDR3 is CASSPNWGTTYEQYF. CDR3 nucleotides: TGTGCCAGCAGCCCCAATTGGGGAACCACCTACGAGCAGTACTTC.

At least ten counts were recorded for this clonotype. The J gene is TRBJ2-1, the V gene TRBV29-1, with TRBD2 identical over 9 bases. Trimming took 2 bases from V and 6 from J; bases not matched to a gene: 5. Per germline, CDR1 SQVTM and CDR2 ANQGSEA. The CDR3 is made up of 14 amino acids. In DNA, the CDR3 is TGCAGCGTTGAATTTGGTAGCGGGAGCAATGAGCAGTTCTTC. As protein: CSVEFGSGSNEQFF.

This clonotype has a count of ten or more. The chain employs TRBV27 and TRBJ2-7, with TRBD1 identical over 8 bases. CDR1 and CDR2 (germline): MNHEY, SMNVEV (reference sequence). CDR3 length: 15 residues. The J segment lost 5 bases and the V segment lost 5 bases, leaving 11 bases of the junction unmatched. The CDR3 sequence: CASSIQGDRSNEQYF. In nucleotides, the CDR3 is TGTGCCAGCAGTATCCAGGGGGACAGGAGCAACGAGCAGTACTTC.

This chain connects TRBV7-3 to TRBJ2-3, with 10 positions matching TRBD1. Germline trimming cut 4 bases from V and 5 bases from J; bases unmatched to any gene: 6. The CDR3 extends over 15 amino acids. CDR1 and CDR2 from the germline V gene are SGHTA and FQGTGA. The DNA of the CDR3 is TGTGCCAGCAGCTCGACAGGGGGCGCAGAAGATACGCAGTATTTT. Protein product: CASSSTGGAEDTQYF.

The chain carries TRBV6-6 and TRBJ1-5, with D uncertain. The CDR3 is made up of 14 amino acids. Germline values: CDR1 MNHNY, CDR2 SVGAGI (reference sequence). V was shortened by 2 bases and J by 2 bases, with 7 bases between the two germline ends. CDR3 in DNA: TGTGCCAGCAGTTACAGAACAGGCAATCAGCCCCAGCATTTT. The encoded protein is CASSYRTGNQPQHF.

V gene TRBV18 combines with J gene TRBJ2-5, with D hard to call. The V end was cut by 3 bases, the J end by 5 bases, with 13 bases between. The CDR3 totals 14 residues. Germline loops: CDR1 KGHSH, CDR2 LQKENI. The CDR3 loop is CASSPTDPVETQYF. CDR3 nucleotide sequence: TGTGCCAGCTCACCGACTGATCCGGTCGAGACCCAGTACTTC.

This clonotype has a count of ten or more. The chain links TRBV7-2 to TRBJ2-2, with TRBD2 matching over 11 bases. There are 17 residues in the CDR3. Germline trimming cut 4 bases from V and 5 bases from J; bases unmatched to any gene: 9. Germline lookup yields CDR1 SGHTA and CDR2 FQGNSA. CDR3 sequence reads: CASSSTASGGWTGELFF. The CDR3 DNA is TGTGCCAGCAGCTCTACCGCTAGCGGGGGGTGGACCGGGGAGCTGTTTTTT.

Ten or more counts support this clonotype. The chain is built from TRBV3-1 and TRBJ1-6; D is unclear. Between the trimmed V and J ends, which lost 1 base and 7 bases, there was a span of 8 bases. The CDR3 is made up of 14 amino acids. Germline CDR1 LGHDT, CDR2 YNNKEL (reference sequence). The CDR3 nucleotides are TGTGCCAGCAGCCAAGTACAGACGAATTCACCCCTCCACTTT. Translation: CASSQVQTNSPLHF.

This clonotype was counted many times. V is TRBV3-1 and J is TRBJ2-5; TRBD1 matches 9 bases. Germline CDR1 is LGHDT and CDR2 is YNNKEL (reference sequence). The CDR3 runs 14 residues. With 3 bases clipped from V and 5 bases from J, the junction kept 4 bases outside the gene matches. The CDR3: CASSQHGQGETQYF. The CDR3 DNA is TGTGCCAGCAGCCAGCACGGACAGGGGGAGACCCAGTACTTC.

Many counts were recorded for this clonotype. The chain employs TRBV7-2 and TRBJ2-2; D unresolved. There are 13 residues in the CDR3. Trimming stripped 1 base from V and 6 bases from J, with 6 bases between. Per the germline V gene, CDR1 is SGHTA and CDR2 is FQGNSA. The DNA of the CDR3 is TGTGCCAGCAGCTTAGTCGGTCCCGGGGAGCTGTTTTTT. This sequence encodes CASSLVGPGELFF.

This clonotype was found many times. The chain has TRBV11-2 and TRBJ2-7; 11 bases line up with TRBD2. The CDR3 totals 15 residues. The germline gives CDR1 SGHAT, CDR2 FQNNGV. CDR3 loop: CASQFTSGGPYEQYF. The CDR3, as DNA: TGTGCTTCCCAATTTACTAGCGGGGGACCCTACGAGCAGTACTTC.

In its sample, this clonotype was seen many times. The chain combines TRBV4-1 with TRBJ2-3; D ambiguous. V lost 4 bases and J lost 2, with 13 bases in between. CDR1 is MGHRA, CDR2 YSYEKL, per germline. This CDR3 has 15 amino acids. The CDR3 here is CASSLWSRDTDTQYF. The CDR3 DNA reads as TGCGCCAGCAGCCTATGGTCAAGGGACACAGATACGCAGTATTTT.

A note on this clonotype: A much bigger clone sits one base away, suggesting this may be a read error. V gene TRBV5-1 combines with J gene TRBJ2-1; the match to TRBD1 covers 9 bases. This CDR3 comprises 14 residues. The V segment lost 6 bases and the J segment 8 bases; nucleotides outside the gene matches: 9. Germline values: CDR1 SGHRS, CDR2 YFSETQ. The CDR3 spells CASNGLQGAHEQFF. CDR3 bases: TGCGCCAGCAACGGACTACAGGGGGCACATGAGCAGTTCTTC. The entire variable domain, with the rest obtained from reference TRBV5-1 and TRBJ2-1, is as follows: KAGVTQTPRYLIKTRGQQVTLSCSPISGHRSVSWYQQTPGQGLQFLFEYFSETQRNKGNFPGRFSGRQFSNSRSEMNVSTLELGDSALYLCASNGLQGAHEQFFGPGTRLTVL.

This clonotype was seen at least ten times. The CDR3 protein is CATKPGQFAETQYF. The CDR3 DNA reads TGTGCTACCAAACCGGGACAGTTCGCGGAGACCCAGTACTTC. The chain recombines TRBV4-2 with TRBJ2-5; TRBD1 aligns across 7 bases. Germline V lookup: CDR1 LGHNA, CDR2 YNFKEQ. The CDR3 loop spans 14 amino acids.

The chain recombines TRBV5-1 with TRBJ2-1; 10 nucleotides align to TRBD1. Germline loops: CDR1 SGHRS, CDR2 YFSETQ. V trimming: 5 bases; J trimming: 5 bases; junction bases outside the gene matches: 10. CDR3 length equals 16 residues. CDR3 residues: CASSLPGTGVNNEQFF. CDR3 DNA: TGCGCCAGCAGTTTACCCGGGACAGGGGTCAACAATGAGCAGTTCTTC.

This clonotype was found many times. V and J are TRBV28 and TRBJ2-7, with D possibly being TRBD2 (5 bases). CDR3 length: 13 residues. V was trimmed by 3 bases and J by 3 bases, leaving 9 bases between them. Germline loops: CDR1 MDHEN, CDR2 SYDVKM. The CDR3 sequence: CASSLRASYEQYF. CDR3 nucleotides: TGTGCCAGCAGTTTGCGGGCGAGCTACGAGCAGTACTTC.